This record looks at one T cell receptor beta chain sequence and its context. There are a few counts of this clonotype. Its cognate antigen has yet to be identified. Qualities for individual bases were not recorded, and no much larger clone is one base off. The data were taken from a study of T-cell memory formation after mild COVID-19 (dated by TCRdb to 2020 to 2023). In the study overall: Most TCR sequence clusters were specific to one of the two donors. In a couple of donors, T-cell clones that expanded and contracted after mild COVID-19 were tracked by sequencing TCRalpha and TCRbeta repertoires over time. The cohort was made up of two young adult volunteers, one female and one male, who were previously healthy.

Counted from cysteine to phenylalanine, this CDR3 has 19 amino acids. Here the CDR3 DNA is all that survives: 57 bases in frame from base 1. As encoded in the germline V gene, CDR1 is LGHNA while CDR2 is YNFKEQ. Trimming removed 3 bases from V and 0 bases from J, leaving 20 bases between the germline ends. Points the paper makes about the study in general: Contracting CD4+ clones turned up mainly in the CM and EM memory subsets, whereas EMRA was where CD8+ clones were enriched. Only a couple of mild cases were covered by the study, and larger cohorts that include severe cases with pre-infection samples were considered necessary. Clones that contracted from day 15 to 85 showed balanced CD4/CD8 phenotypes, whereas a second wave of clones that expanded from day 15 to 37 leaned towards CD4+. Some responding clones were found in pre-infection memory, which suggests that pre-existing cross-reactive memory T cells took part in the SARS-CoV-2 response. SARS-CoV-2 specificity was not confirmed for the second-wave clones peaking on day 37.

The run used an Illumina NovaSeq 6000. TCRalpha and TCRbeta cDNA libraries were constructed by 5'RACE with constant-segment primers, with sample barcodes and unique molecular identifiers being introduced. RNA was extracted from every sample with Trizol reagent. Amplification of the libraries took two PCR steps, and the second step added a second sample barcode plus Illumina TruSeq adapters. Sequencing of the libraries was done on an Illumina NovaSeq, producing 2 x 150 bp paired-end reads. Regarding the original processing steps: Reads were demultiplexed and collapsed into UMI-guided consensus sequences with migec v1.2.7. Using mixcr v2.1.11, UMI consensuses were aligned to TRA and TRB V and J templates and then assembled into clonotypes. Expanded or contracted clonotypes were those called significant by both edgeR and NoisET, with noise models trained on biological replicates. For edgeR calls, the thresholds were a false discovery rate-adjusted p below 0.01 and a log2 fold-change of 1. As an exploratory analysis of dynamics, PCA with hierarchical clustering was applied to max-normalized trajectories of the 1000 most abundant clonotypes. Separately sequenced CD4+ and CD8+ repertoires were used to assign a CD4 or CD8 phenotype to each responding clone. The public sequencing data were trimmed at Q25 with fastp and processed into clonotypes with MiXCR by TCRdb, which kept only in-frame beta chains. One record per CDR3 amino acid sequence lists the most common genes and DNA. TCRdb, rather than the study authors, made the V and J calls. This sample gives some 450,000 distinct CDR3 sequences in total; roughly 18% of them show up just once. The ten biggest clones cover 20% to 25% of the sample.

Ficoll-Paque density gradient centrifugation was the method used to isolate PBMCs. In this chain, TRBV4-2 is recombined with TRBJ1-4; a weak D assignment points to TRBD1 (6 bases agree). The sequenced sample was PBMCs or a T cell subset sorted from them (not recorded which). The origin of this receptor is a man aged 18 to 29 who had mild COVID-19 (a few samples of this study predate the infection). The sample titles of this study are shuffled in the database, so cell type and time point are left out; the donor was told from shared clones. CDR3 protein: CASSQSRDTLGATNEKLFF. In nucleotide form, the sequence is TGTGCCAGCAGCCAGTCCCGGGACACCTTGGGAGCAACTAATGAAAAACTGTTTTTT.